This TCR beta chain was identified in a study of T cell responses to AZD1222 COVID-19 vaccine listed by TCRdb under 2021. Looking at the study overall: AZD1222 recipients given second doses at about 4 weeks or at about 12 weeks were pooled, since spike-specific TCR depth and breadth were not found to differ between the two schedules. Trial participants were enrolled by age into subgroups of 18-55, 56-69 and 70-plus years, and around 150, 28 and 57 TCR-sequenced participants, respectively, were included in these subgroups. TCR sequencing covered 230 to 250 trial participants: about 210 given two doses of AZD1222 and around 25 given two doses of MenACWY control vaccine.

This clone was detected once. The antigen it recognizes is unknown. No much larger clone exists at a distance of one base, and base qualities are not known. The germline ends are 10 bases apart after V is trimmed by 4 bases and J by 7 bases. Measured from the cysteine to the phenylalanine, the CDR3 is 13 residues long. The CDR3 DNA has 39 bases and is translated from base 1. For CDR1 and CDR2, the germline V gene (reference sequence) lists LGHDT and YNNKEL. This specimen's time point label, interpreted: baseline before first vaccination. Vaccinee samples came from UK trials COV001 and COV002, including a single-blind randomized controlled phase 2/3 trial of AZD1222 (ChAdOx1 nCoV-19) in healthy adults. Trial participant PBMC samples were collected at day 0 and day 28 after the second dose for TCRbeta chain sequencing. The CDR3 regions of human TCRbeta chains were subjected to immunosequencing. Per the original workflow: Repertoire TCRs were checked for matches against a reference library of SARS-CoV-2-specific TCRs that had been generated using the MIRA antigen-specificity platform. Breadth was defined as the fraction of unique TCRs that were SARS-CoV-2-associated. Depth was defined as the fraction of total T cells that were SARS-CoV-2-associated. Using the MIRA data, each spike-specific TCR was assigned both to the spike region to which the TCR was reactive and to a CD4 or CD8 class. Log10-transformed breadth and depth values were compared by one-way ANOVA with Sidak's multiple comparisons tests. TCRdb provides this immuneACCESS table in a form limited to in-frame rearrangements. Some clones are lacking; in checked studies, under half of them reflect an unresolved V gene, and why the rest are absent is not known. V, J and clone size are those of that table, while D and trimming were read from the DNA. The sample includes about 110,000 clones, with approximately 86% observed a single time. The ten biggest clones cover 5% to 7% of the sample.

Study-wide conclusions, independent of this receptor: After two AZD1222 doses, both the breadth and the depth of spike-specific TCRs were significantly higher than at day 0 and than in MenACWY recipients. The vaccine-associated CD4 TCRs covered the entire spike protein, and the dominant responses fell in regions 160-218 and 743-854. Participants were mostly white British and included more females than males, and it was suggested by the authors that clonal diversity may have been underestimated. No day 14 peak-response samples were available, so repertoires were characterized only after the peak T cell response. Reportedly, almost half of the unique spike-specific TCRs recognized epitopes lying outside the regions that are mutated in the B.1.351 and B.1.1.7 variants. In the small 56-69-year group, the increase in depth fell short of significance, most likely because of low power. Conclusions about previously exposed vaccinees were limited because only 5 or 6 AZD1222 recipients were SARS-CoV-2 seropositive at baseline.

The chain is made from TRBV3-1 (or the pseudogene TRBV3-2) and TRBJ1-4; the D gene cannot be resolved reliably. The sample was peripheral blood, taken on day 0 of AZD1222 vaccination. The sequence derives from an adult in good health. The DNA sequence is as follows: TGTGCCAGCAGCCCTTGGGGTTTTGAAAAACTGTTTTTT. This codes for CASSPWGFEKLFF.